This entry features one T cell receptor (beta chain) sequence. This record comes from a study of blood T cells in healthy people across ages. The CDR3 is 14 amino acids. Germline loops: CDR1 GTSNPN, CDR2 SVGIG (reference sequence). Trimming pared 0 bases from V and 2 bases from J, leaving 10 bases between. Sample-barcoded 5' priming and a J-beta primer mix drove a second PCR of about 7 to 12 cycles. TCRdb processed the 5' RACE reads anew with MiXCR; each CDR3 protein has one entry. Of hundreds of thousands of distinct CDR3 sequences in the sample, 40% to 45% were seen once. Sequenced material: blood. V and J are TRBV30 and TRBJ2-5; D uncertain. The TCR originated in a man of 80 years or more in good health. In DNA form, the CDR3 reads TGTGCCTGGAGTGTTTCGAAATATCAAGAGACCCAGTACTTC. Protein product: CAWSVSKYQETQYF.